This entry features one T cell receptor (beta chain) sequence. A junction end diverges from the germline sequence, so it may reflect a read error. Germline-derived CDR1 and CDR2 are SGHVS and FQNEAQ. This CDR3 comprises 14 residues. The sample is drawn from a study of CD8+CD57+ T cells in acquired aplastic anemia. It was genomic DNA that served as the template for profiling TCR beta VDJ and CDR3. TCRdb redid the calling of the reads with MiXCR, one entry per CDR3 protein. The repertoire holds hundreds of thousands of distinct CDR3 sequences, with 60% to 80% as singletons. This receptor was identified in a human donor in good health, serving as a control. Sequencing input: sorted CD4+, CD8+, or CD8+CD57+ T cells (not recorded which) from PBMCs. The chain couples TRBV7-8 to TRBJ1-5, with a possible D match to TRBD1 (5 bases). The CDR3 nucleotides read TGTGCCAGCAGCTTGACAGCGGGAAACCCGCCAAACACTTTT. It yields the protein CASSLTAGNPPNTF.